Shown below are 23 T cell receptor beta chains from a single sample sequenced in a study of T cell repertoires in cytomegalovirus infection. TCRdb used MiXCR to reprocess the reads, holding one entry per CDR3 protein. The sample includes approximately 750,000 distinct CDR3 sequences, roughly 36% of them seen just once. Material for sequencing was PBMCs. Source of these receptors: a human donor in good health (CMV status not recorded). Some clones in this sample may be carry-over from other donors' samples.

There are a few counts of this clonotype. This sequence joins TRBV27 and TRBJ1-1; D unresolved. Trimming pared 6 bases from V and 3 bases from J, leaving 17 bases between. The germline V gene has CDR1 MNHEY and CDR2 SMNVEV (reference sequence). There are 15 residues in the CDR3. CDR3 region: CASRPKQRLYTEAFF. In DNA form, the CDR3 reads TGTGCCAGCAGGCCCAAACAGAGACTCTACACTGAAGCTTTCTTT.

The sample holds a few counts of this clonotype. J is TRBJ2-1 and V is TRBV20-1; 9 positions agree with TRBD1. The V and J ends lost 0 bases and 3 bases, in that order; junction bases with no gene match: 3. From germline, CDR1 is DFQATT and CDR2 SNEGSKA (reference sequence). This CDR3 is 15 amino acids long. The CDR3 region has the DNA TGCAGTGCTAGAGATCTGGACAGGGGCTACAATGAGCAGTTCTTC. Its protein product is CSARDLDRGYNEQFF.

The chain employs TRBV6-6 and TRBJ2-2; D unclear. Between the trimmed V and J ends, which lost 2 bases and 2 bases, there was a span of 6 bases. This CDR3 is built from 14 residues. The germline gives CDR1 MNHNY, CDR2 SVGAGI (reference sequence). The CDR3 DNA follows: TGTGCCAGCAGTTACGGGGATAACACCGGGGAGCTGTTTTTT. It is translated as CASSYGDNTGELFF.

Worth noting for this clonotype: A read error is possible here, since a much larger clone lies one base away. DNA of the CDR3: TGTGCCAGCCGCTTAGAAGGGCGGGGATCCTACAATGAGCAGTTCTTC. Its protein product is CASRLEGRGSYNEQFF. V gene TRBV7-2 combines with J gene TRBJ2-1; weak D call: TRBD2 (6 bases). Per the germline V gene, CDR1 is SGHTA and CDR2 is FQGNSA. The CDR3 loop spans 16 amino acids.

The genes are TRBV12-3 or TRBV12-4 and TRBJ2-5, with a tentative D call TRBD2 (6 bases). Trimming removed 8 bases at V and 4 bases at J, with 14 bases between. CDR3 size: 13 residues. This CDR3 reads CASVRERGETQYF. CDR3 sequence (DNA): TGTGCCAGCGTACGGGAGAGGGGAGAGACCCAGTACTTC.

The CDR3: CASRGTGLNTGELFF. The CDR3 DNA reads TGTGCCAGCCGGGGGACAGGGTTGAACACCGGGGAGCTGTTTTTT. V and J are TRBV19 and TRBJ2-2; the match to TRBD1 covers 9 bases. The CDR3 is 15 residues long. V was clipped by 9 bases and J by 1 base; unmatched bases: 6. CDR1 is LNHDA, CDR2 SQIVND, per germline (reference sequence).

In the case of this clonotype: Sequence at one end of the junction differs from germline and may be a read error. The V and J genes are TRBV2 and TRBJ2-7, with D perhaps matching TRBD1 or TRBD2 (5 bases each). This CDR3 region has 13 residues. CDR1 is SNHLY, CDR2 FYNNEI, per germline. The CDR3 is CASSASPGLGVVF. CDR3 nucleotide sequence: TGTGCCAGCAGTGCCTCACCGGGGCTAGGCGTCGTCTTC.

This sequence joins TRBV7-2 and TRBJ1-5, with D maybe TRBD1 (6 bases). V lost 4 bases to trimming and J lost 7 bases, with 17 bases between them. Germline V CDR1 and CDR2: SGHTA, FQGNSA. The CDR3 sequence is 15 residues long. DNA of the CDR3: TGTGCCAGCAGCTCCAGACAACAGGGAATGCAGCCCCAGCATTTT. It encodes CASSSRQQGMQPQHF.

V gene TRBV19 combines with J gene TRBJ1-5; 7 bases agree with TRBD1. The ends lost 3 bases at V and 7 bases at J; junction bases unmatched: 6. CDR3 length: 14 residues. Germline CDR1 reads LNHDA; CDR2 reads SQIVND (reference sequence). The DNA of the CDR3 is TGTGCCAGTAGTATCACAGGGGAACGGCAGCCCCAGCATTTT. Translating it yields CASSITGERQPQHF.

Only a few counts were recorded for this clonotype. The chain combines TRBV12-3 or TRBV12-4 with TRBJ2-3; D might be TRBD1 or TRBD2, each matching 6 bases. Trimming shortened V by 7 bases and J by 4 bases, and 15 bases separated the two germline ends. The CDR3 is 14 amino acids. CDR3 sequence (DNA): TGTGCCAGCACTCAGCAAGGGGGGTCAGATACGCAGTATTTT. As protein: CASTQQGGSDTQYF.

CDR3 bases: TGTGCCAGCAGCTATGTCGTCCTAGCGGGAGTCAATGAGCAGTTCTTC. It yields the protein CASSYVVLAGVNEQFF. The chain couples TRBV5-4 to TRBJ2-1, with 10 bases matching TRBD2. CDR3 length: 16 amino acids. Per the germline V gene, CDR1 is SGHNT and CDR2 is YYREEE (reference sequence). The ends lost 3 bases at V and 6 bases at J; junction bases unmatched: 9.

This chain uses TRBV24-1 with TRBJ2-1; D might be TRBD2 (5 bases). The germline V gene has CDR1 KGHDR and CDR2 SFDVKD. The ends were cut back, 4 bases at V and 10 bases at J, with 10 bases in the middle. The CDR3 consists of 12 residues. CDR3 residues: CATSENSVEQFF. CDR3 sequence (DNA): TGTGCCACCAGTGAAAATAGCGTCGAGCAGTTCTTC.

V and J are TRBV28 and TRBJ2-7; no reliable D call. CDR3 size: 13 residues. The V gene lost 5 bases and the J gene lost 5 bases, with 13 bases spanning the gap. Germline V gene data show CDR1 as MDHEN and CDR2 as SYDVKM. This CDR3 reads CASSNDEYHEQYF. In nucleotides, the CDR3 is TGTGCCAGCAGTAACGACGAATACCACGAGCAGTACTTC.

The table lists this clonotype with a few counts. The J gene is TRBJ1-2, the V gene TRBV6-1; D call uncertain. The CDR3 totals 14 residues. Looked up from germline, CDR1 is MNHNS and CDR2 is SASEGT. V was cut by 3 bases and J by 2 bases, with 10 bases left in between. CDR3 loop: CASSEGISNYGYTF. Here the CDR3 DNA reads TGTGCCAGCAGTGAGGGGATTTCGAACTATGGCTACACCTTC.

About this clonotype itself: Germline and junction disagree at one end, which may indicate a read error. The CDR3 sequence: CASSKETGGVGQPQHF. CDR3 DNA sequence: TGTGCTAGCAGCAAAGAAACCGGTGGGGTAGGACAGCCCCAGCATTTT. The chain links TRBV2 to TRBJ1-5; D gene unclear. CDR1 SNHLY and CDR2 FYNNEI come from the germline V gene. This CDR3 is 16 amino acids long.

V gene TRBV28 combines with J gene TRBJ2-7; D unclear. Per the germline V gene, CDR1 is MDHEN and CDR2 is SYDVKM. Trimming removed 1 base at V and 2 bases at J, with 12 bases between. CDR3 length: 15 amino acids. The CDR3 sequence is CASSLSSIPAYEQYF. The CDR3 DNA follows: TGTGCCAGCAGTTTATCCTCAATCCCAGCCTACGAGCAGTACTTC. Using reference TRBV28 and TRBJ2-7 for the parts outside the CDR3, the full variable domain is DVKVTQSSRYLVKRTGEKVFLECVQDMDHENMFWYRQDPGLGLRLIYFSYDVKMKEKGDIPEGYSVSREKKERFSLILESASTNQTSMYLCASSLSSIPAYEQYFGPGTRLTVT.

This clonotype was counted only a few times. This sequence joins TRBV6-8 and TRBJ1-2, with 7 bases aligning to TRBD1. Germline assignment: CDR1 MNHGY and CDR2 SAAAGT. The CDR3 covers 16 residues. Germline trimming cut 6 bases from V and 2 bases from J; bases unmatched to any gene: 12. CDR3 residues: CASSARTGYKNYGYTF. Written as DNA, the CDR3 is TGTGCCAGCAGCGCCCGGACAGGCTACAAGAACTATGGCTACACCTTC.

This clonotype was found many times. The chain recombines TRBV7-6 with TRBJ2-5, with TRBD2 matching over 13 bases. The junction had 2 bases not matched to a gene; V was cut back by 5 bases and J by 2 bases. Per germline, CDR1 SGHVS and CDR2 FNYEAQ. This CDR3 contains 15 residues. The CDR3 protein is CASSPGLAGQETQYF. The CDR3 coding sequence is TGTGCCAGCAGCCCGGGACTAGCGGGGCAAGAGACCCAGTACTTC.

This sequence joins TRBV4-1 and TRBJ1-1, with 7 bases lining up with TRBD1. In germline, CDR1 is MGHRA, CDR2 YSYEKL. The ends lost 6 bases at V and 4 bases at J; junction bases unmatched: 14. CDR3 length: 16 residues. The chain's CDR3 is CASSHDGPGQITEAFF. CDR3 DNA sequence: TGCGCCAGCAGTCACGACGGACCGGGACAGATCACTGAAGCTTTCTTT.

This clonotype was detected many times. This rearrangement joins TRBV12-3 or TRBV12-4 to TRBJ1-1; D may be TRBD1 (6 bases). Trimming cost V 3 bases and J 5 bases, with 10 bases left between them. CDR3 length equals 13 residues. DNA for the CDR3: TGTGCCAGCAGTTTGTACAGGGATACTGAAGCTTTCTTT. Its protein product is CASSLYRDTEAFF.

This clonotype occurred a few times. This chain joins TRBV4-1 and TRBJ2-1; TRBD2 matches at 9 bases. This CDR3 comprises 19 residues. V shed 3 bases, J shed 2 bases, and the junction held 14 bases outside the gene matches. In germline, CDR1 is MGHRA, CDR2 YSYEKL. The CDR3 spells CASSHPKAGGFTPYNEQFF. CDR3 coding DNA: TGCGCCAGCAGCCATCCGAAAGCGGGGGGCTTTACCCCCTACAATGAGCAGTTCTTC.

This sequence joins TRBV20-1 and TRBJ2-3; D is uncertain. V dropped 5 bases and J dropped 1 base, with 10 bases sitting between them. Per the germline V gene, CDR1 is DFQATT and CDR2 is SNEGSKA (reference sequence). The CDR3 is 13 residues long. Here the CDR3 reads CSAPGAGTDTQYF. DNA of the CDR3: TGCAGTGCTCCGGGCGCCGGCACAGATACGCAGTATTTT.

The genes are TRBV6-1 and TRBJ1-5; possibly TRBD1 for D (5 bases). CDR3 size: 12 residues. Looked up from germline, CDR1 is MNHNS and CDR2 is SASEGT. The DNA for the CDR3 is TGTAGTGTGGGCGGGGCATATCAGCCCCAGCATTTT. It yields the protein CSVGGAYQPQHF.